This T cell receptor beta chain was profiled in a study of T cell responses to AZD1222 COVID-19 vaccine. The study's findings and limits: Spike as a whole was targeted by vaccine-associated CD4 TCRs, dominant at 160-218 and 743-854.

TCRdb keeps only in-frame clones here, not all; method: immunoSEQ multiplex PCR. Of 140,000 or so clones listed, approximately 91% are singletons. To note about this clone: Its matching antigen is unknown.

Germline lookup yields CDR1 SGHTA and CDR2 FQGNSA. The CDR3 is made up of 13 amino acids. V was shortened by 4 bases and J by 4 bases, with 10 bases between the two germline ends. The rearrangement joins TRBV7-2 to TRBJ1-2; D gene ambiguous. The input for sequencing was peripheral blood, taken 28 days after the second AZD1222 dose. The receptor comes from an adult who received the AZD1222 COVID-19 vaccine. The CDR3 nucleotides read TGTGCCAGCAGCTCAAGCCGACTCTATGGCTACACCTTC. It specifies CASSSSRLYGYTF. Filled out from reference TRBV7-2 and TRBJ1-2, the complete variable domain reads GAGVSQSPSNKVTEKGKDVELRCDPISGHTALYWYRQSLGQGLEFLIYFQGNSAPDKSGLPSDRFSAERTGGSVSTLTIQRTQQEDSAVYLCASSSSRLYGYTFGSGTRLTVV.